This TCR beta chain appears in the sequencing data of a study of shared T cell receptors in the human thymus. Germline CDR1 SGHTA, CDR2 FQGTGA. This CDR3 has 12 amino acids. Trimming removed 5 bases at V and 4 bases at J, with 6 bases between. Method: immunoSEQ multiplex PCR; TCRdb's copy keeps in-frame clones and lacks some. The profile shows over 60,000 clones, roughly 96% of them singletons. The chain carries TRBV7-3 and TRBJ2-1, with D maybe TRBD1 (6 bases). This TCR was sampled from a human donor. The specimen was thymocytes. CDR3 loop: CASSGQYNEQFF. The CDR3 DNA reads as TGTGCCAGCAGCGGACAGTACAATGAGCAGTTCTTC.